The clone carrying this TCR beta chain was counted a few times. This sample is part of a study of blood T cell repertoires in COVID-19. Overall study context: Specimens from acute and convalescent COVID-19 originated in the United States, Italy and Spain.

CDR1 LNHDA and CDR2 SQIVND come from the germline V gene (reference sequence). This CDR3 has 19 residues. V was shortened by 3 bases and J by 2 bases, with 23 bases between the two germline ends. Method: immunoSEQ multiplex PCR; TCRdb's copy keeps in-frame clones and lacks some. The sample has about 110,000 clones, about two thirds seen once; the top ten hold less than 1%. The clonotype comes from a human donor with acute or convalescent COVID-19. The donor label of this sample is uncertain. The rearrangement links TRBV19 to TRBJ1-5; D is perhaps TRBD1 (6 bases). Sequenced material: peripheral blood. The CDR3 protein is CASSMHPRGHQGGNQPQHF. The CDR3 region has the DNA TGTGCCAGTAGTATGCACCCCAGGGGACACCAAGGAGGCAATCAGCCCCAGCATTTT.